This is a list of T cell receptor beta chains from one sample in a study of CD4+ T cells in melanoma. Profiled with immunoSEQ multiplex PCR; TCRdb holds only in-frame clones, not every one. The table records 120,000 to 150,000 clones, around 90% of them present only once. The receptor set was obtained from a human donor with melanoma. Both conserved end residues are part of each CDR3. A D gene is named only where the DNA matches it firmly. Where a row states a size, it is once, few, many or the class of an expanded clone; other rows omit it.

j_gene,v_gene,abundance,d_gene,CDR3aa,CDR3nt
TRBJ2-1,TRBV7-3,.,.,CASSPRTSSYNEQFF,TGTGCCAGCAGCCCGAGGACCAGCTCCTACAATGAGCAGTTCTTC
TRBJ2-5,TRBV9,.,TRBD2,CASSPTSGGQGETQYF,TGTGCCAGCAGCCCGACTAGCGGGGGCCAGGGAGAGACCCAGTACTTC
TRBJ1-1,TRBV30,.,TRBD1,CAWSRQGAAEAFF,TGTGCCTGGAGTCGACAGGGGGCCGCTGAAGCTTTCTTT
TRBJ2-7,TRBV5-6,.,.,CASSPTIPSYEQYF,TGTGCCAGCAGTCCAACCATACCTTCCTACGAGCAGTACTTC
TRBJ2-7,TRBV18,.,.,CASSPVLRGGEQYF,TGTGCCAGCTCACCCGTACTGAGAGGGGGCGAGCAGTACTTC
TRBJ2-5,TRBV5-1,.,.,CASSLQGAYQETQYF,TGCGCCAGCAGCTTGCAAGGGGCGTACCAAGAGACCCAGTACTTC
TRBJ2-7,TRBV28,.,TRBD2,CASSLSGVSSYEQYF,TGTGCCAGCAGCCTTAGCGGGGTGAGCTCCTACGAGCAGTACTTC
TRBJ2-1,TRBV6-1,.,TRBD2,CASSRLAGGYEQFF,TGTGCCAGCAGTAGGCTAGCGGGGGGCTATGAGCAGTTCTTC
TRBJ2-5,TRBV11-3,.,TRBD2,CASSLGMTSGEETQYF,TGTGCCAGCAGCTTGGGGATGACTAGCGGTGAAGAGACCCAGTACTTC
TRBJ1-2,TRBV6-1,.,.,CASSEFVGADGYTF,TGTGCCAGCAGTGAATTCGTGGGGGCGGATGGCTACACCTTC
TRBJ2-1,TRBV18,.,TRBD1,CASSPQGASYNEQFF,TGTGCCAGCTCACCCCAGGGGGCGTCTTACAATGAGCAGTTCTTC
TRBJ1-2,TRBV5-1,.,TRBD1,CASRGGQGPGYGYTF,TGCGCCAGCAGAGGGGGACAGGGGCCTGGCTATGGCTACACCTTC
TRBJ1-5,TRBV19,.,TRBD1,CASRGQGGARNQPQHF,TGTGCCAGTAGGGGGCAGGGGGGGGCTAGGAATCAGCCCCAGCATTTT
TRBJ1-4,TRBV2,.,TRBD1,CASSAGGSNEKLFF,TGTGCCAGCAGTGCAGGGGGCTCTAATGAAAAACTGTTTTTT
TRBJ2-5,TRBV7-9,.,.,CASSSPGSETQYF,TGTGCCAGCAGCTCGCCAGGTTCGGAGACCCAGTACTTC
TRBJ2-7,TRBV6-1,.,.,CASSEGVPQGGYEQYF,TGTGCCAGCAGTGAAGGGGTCCCCCAGGGAGGCTACGAGCAGTACTTC
TRBJ2-1,TRBV7-9,.,.,CASSFRGAGEQFF,TGTGCCAGCAGCTTCCGGGGGGCCGGTGAGCAGTTCTTC
TRBJ1-1,TRBV7-8,.,.,CASGPRNRAQGEAFF,TGTGCCAGCGGCCCTCGCAACAGGGCTCAAGGGGAAGCTTTCTTT
TRBJ1-6,TRBV27,once,.,CASSPKRGQYNSPLHF,TGTGCCAGCAGCCCAAAGAGAGGACAGTATAATTCACCCCTCCACTTT
TRBJ1-3,TRBV30,.,.,CAWSAGGTGNTIYF,TGTGCCTGGAGTGCCGGGGGAACCGGAAACACCATATATTTT
TRBJ2-3,TRBV6-1,.,.,CASDQPLGTQYF,TGTGCCAGCGACCAGCCATTAGGAACGCAGTATTTT
TRBJ1-2,TRBV5-1,.,.,CASSLDSYGYTF,TGCGCCAGCAGCTTGGACAGCTATGGCTACACCTTC
TRBJ2-7,TRBV2,.,.,CASRARGNRPFGQYF,TGTGCCAGCAGAGCCAGGGGTAATAGGCCTTTTGGGCAGTACTTC
TRBJ2-3,TRBV27,few,TRBD1,CASSEHRDRGNQWSIDTQYF,TGTGCCAGCAGTGAGCACCGGGACAGGGGGAACCAGTGGTCCATAGATACGCAGTATTTT
TRBJ2-1,TRBV2,.,.,CASVAGSSYNEQFF,TGTGCCAGCGTGGCGGGGAGCTCCTACAATGAGCAGTTCTTC
TRBJ1-5,TRBV2,.,TRBD1,CASQDRGNQPQHF,TGTGCCAGTCAGGACAGGGGTAATCAGCCCCAGCATTTT
TRBJ1-3,TRBV6-6,.,.,CASTYRRSSGNTIYF,TGTGCCAGCACCTATAGGAGGAGCTCTGGAAACACCATATATTTT
TRBJ1-2,TRBV5-6,.,.,CASSSPGVDPRRRGYTF,TGTGCCAGCAGCTCTCCCGGGGTCGACCCTCGGCGGCGTGGCTACACCTTC
TRBJ2-3,TRBV10-2,.,TRBD2,CASSEPRLAGAPDTQYF,TGCGCCAGCAGTGAGCCGAGACTAGCGGGGGCCCCAGATACGCAGTATTTT
TRBJ1-1,TRBV11-3,.,TRBD1,CASSPNPIPGQGPGSEAFF,TGTGCCAGCAGCCCAAACCCTATCCCGGGACAGGGCCCCGGCTCTGAAGCTTTCTTT
TRBJ1-2,TRBV6-5,.,.,CASTLDRRYGYTF,TGTGCCAGCACCTTAGACAGGCGCTATGGCTACACCTTC
TRBJ1-2,TRBV4-1,.,.,CASSQTGTQNYGYTF,TGCGCCAGCAGCCAGACCGGGACACAGAACTATGGCTACACCTTC
TRBJ2-2,TRBV27,.,.,CASSLWGNGELFF,TGTGCCAGCAGTTTATGGGGGAACGGGGAGCTGTTTTTT
TRBJ1-5,TRBV11-2,.,.,CASSLMPVQNQPQHF,TGTGCCAGCAGCTTAATGCCGGTTCAGAATCAGCCCCAGCATTTT
TRBJ2-5,TRBV18,.,.,CASSPLGDQETQYF,TGTGCCAGCTCACCACTCGGGGACCAAGAGACCCAGTACTTC
TRBJ2-5,TRBV6-5,.,.,CASRLSAVQETQYF,TGTGCCAGCAGACTCTCGGCAGTCCAAGAGACCCAGTACTTC
TRBJ1-1,TRBV9,.,.,CASSVGGFGGNIEAFF,TGTGCCAGCAGCGTCGGGGGGTTCGGAGGTAATATTGAAGCTTTCTTT
TRBJ2-2,TRBV7-6,.,TRBD1,CASSFGQGVTGELFF,TGTGCCAGCAGCTTCGGACAGGGCGTCACCGGGGAGCTGTTTTTT
TRBJ2-7,TRBV11-1,few,.,CASSLDLGTPPYEQYF,TGTGCCAGCAGCTTAGATCTGGGGACCCCACCCTACGAGCAGTACTTC
TRBJ2-7,TRBV7-9,.,.,CASSLEGPGYEQYF,TGTGCCAGCAGCTTAGAAGGCCCAGGGTACGAGCAGTACTTC
TRBJ2-4,TRBV4-1,once,TRBD2,CASSPVRTSGAAKNIQYF,TGCGCCAGCAGCCCCGTGAGGACTAGCGGGGCAGCCAAAAACATTCAGTACTTC
TRBJ2-1,TRBV30,.,.,CAWSGEGGSYNEQFF,TGTGCCTGGAGTGGAGAGGGCGGCTCCTACAATGAGCAGTTCTTC
TRBJ2-1,TRBV28,.,.,CASSLHGGSEQFF,TGTGCCAGCAGTTTACATGGGGGGAGTGAGCAGTTCTTC
TRBJ1-5,TRBV19,.,.,CASSPTGPRNLYQHF,TGTGCCAGTAGTCCGACCGGCCCCAGGAATCTTTACCAGCATTTT
TRBJ1-2,TRBV7-8,.,.,CASSGAGTEGYTF,TGTGCCAGCAGCGGGGCCGGGACGGAGGGCTACACCTTC
TRBJ2-5,TRBV7-3,once,.,CASSFSGGTQYF,TGTGCCAGCAGCTTTAGCGGAGGGACCCAGTACTTC
TRBJ2-7,TRBV6-5,.,TRBD2,CASSWAGAYEQYF,TGTGCCAGCAGTTGGGCGGGGGCCTACGAGCAGTACTTC
TRBJ2-3,TRBV6-1,.,TRBD2,CAIQVRGGTDTQYF,TGTGCCATTCAGGTACGGGGGGGCACAGATACGCAGTATTTT
TRBJ2-7,TRBV29-1,.,TRBD1,CSVVRDRDAKQYF,TGCAGCGTCGTCCGGGACAGGGACGCGAAGCAGTACTTC
TRBJ2-2,TRBV6-6,.,TRBD1,CASRTGGRHTGELFF,TGTGCCAGCAGGACAGGGGGTCGGCACACCGGGGAGCTGTTTTTT
TRBJ2-2,TRBV11-2,.,.,CASNLGAGVTGELFF,TGTGCCAGCAACCTGGGGGCGGGGGTCACCGGGGAGCTGTTTTTT
TRBJ1-2,TRBV6-5,once,.,CASRETPGRTGYTF,TGTGCCAGCAGGGAGACCCCAGGGAGAACTGGCTACACCTTC
TRBJ1-3,TRBV11-2,.,.,CATKPTRGMAGNTIYF,TGTGCCACCAAACCCACTCGGGGCATGGCTGGAAACACCATATATTTT
TRBJ1-2,TRBV2,.,.,CASQGGTGYTF,TGTGCCTCCCAAGGGGGTACTGGCTACACCTTC